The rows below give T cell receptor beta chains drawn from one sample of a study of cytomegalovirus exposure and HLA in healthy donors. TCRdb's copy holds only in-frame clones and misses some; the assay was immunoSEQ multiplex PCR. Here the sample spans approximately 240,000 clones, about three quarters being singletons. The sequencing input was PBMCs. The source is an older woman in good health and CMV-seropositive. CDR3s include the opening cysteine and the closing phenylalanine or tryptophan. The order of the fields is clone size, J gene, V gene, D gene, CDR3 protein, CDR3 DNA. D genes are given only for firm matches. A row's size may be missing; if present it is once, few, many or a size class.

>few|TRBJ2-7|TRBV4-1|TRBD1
CASSSTGQGVYEQYF
TGCGCCAGCAGCTCTACGGGACAGGGGGTCTACGAGCAGTACTTC
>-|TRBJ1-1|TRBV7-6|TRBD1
CASSLLQGGDTEAFF
TGTGCCAGCAGCTTACTTCAGGGGGGAGACACTGAAGCTTTCTTT
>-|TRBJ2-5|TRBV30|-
CAWSVRGERTQYF
TGTGCCTGGAGTGTCAGGGGCGAGCGGACCCAGTACTTC
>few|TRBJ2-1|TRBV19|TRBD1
CASSGQARSYNEQFF
TGTGCCAGTTCCGGACAGGCCCGCTCCTACAATGAGCAGTTCTTC
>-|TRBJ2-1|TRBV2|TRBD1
CASTGTGKNEQFF
TGTGCCAGCACCGGGACAGGGAAGAATGAGCAGTTCTTC
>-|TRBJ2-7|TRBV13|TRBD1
CASSRRTGSSYEQYF
TGTGCCAGCAGCAGAAGGACAGGGAGCTCCTACGAGCAGTACTTC
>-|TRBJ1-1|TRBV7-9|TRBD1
CASSWGQLNTEAFF
TGTGCCAGCAGCTGGGGACAGTTGAACACTGAAGCTTTCTTT
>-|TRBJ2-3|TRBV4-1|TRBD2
CASSAGLADITDTQYF
TGCGCCAGCAGCGCGGGACTAGCGGACATTACAGATACGCAGTATTTT
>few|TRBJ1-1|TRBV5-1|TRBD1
CASSWGQTNTEAFF
TGCGCCAGCAGCTGGGGACAGACAAACACTGAAGCTTTCTTT
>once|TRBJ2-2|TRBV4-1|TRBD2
CASSTVAGLDTGELFF
TGCGCCAGCAGCACGGTAGCGGGGTTAGACACCGGGGAGCTGTTTTTT
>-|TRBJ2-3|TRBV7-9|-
CSSRRGGQGPADTQYF
TGTTCCAGCAGGCGGGGGGGACAGGGGCCGGCAGATACGCAGTATTTT
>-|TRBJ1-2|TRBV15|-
CATSRDLTNNYGYTF
TGTGCCACCAGCAGAGATCTCACTAATAACTATGGCTACACCTTC
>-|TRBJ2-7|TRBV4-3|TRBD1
CASSQVGQGTSYEQYF
TGCGCCAGCAGCCAAGTGGGACAGGGAACCTCCTACGAGCAGTACTTC
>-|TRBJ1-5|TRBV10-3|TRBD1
CAISGTGNRQPQHF
TGTGCCATCAGCGGGACAGGGAACCGCCAGCCCCAGCATTTT
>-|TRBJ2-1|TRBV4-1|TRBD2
CASSRQGLAGGNEQFF
TGCGCCAGCAGCCGTCAGGGACTAGCGGGGGGAAATGAGCAGTTCTTC
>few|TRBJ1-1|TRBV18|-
CASSPQTNEAFF
TGTGCCAGCTCACCGCAAACTAATGAAGCTTTCTTT
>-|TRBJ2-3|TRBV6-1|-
CASTQFLDTQYF
TGTGCCAGCACACAATTCCTAGATACGCAGTATTTT
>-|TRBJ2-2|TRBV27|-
CASSPRGLRGTGELFF
TGTGCCAGCAGTCCACGAGGTCTGCGGGGCACCGGGGAGCTGTTTTTT
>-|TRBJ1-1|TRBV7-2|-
CASSPRVGEAFF
TGTGCCAGCAGCCCCAGGGTAGGTGAAGCTTTCTTT
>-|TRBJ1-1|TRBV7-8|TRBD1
CASSLFPGTGMNTEAFF
TGTGCCAGCAGCTTATTTCCCGGGACAGGAATGAACACTGAAGCTTTCTTT
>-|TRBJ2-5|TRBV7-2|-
CASSPPRAGRQAETQYF
TGTGCCAGCAGCCCCCCTAGGGCGGGGAGGCAAGCGGAGACCCAGTACTTC
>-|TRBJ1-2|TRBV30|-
CAWGNNNEAYGYTF
TGTGCCTGGGGAAACAATAACGAGGCCTATGGCTACACCTTC
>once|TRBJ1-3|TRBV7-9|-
CASSPQQGSGNTIYF
TGTGCCAGCAGCCCCCAACAGGGTTCCGGAAACACCATATATTTT
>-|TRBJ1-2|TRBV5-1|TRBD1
CASSRDRVPDSGYTF
TGCGCCAGCAGCCGAGACAGGGTACCAGACAGTGGCTACACCTTC
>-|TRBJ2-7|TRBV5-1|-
CASSPDVSGSYEQYF
TGCGCCAGCAGTCCAGACGTTAGCGGATCCTACGAGCAGTACTTC
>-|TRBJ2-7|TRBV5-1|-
CASSLSAGNYEQYF
TGCGCCAGCAGCTTGTCCGCAGGGAACTACGAGCAGTACTTC
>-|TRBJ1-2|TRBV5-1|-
CASSLSLRGLPYGYTF
TGCGCCAGCAGCTTGTCCCTCCGGGGACTCCCCTATGGCTACACCTTC
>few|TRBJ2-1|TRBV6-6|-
CASSRHVNEQFF
TGTGCCAGCAGCCGACACGTTAATGAGCAGTTCTTC
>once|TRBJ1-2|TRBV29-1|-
CSSQENYGYTF
TGCAGCTCACAGGAAAACTATGGCTACACCTTC
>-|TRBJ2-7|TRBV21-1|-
CASSLDLQGPDYEQYF
TGTGCCAGCAGCCTAGACTTACAGGGCCCCGACTACGAGCAGTACTTC
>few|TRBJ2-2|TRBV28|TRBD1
CASSFSRDSNTGELFF
TGTGCCAGCAGTTTCAGCCGGGACAGCAACACCGGGGAGCTGTTTTTT
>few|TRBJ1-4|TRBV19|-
CASSFAPAGANEKLFF
TGTGCCAGTAGCTTCGCTCCAGCGGGGGCTAATGAAAAACTGTTTTTT
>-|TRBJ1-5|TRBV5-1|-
CASSLDADSNQPQHF
TGCGCCAGCAGCTTGGATGCGGATAGCAATCAGCCCCAGCATTTT
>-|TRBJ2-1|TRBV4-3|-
CASSQAMGASYNEQFF
TGCGCCAGCAGCCAAGCGATGGGGGCCAGCTACAATGAGCAGTTCTTC
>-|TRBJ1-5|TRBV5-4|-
CASSLAQARRQPQHF
TGTGCCAGCAGCTTGGCTCAGGCGAGACGGCAGCCCCAGCATTTT
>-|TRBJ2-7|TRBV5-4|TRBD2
CASSPGGRGAYEQYF
TGTGCCAGCAGCCCCGGGGGGAGGGGTGCCTACGAGCAGTACTTC
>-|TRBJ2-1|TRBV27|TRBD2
CASSGTSGGPNEQFF
TGTGCCAGCAGTGGGACTAGCGGGGGCCCCAATGAGCAGTTCTTC
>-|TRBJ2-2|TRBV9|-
CASSPLGQGGSELFF
TGTGCCAGCAGCCCGCTCGGGCAGGGCGGTTCGGAGCTGTTTTTT
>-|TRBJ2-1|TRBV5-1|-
CASSFIGVNEQFF
TGCGCCAGCAGCTTTATCGGTGTCAATGAGCAGTTCTTC
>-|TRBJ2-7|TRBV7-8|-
CASSLGGRAYEQYF
TGTGCCAGCAGCTTAGGGGGGCGAGCCTACGAGCAGTACTTC
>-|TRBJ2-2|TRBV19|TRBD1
CATQNEQGALGELFF
TGTGCCACTCAAAATGAACAGGGGGCTCTTGGGGAGCTGTTTTTT
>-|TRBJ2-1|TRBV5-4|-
CASSFAGGSYNEQFF
TGTGCCAGCAGCTTTGCGGGCGGTTCCTACAATGAGCAGTTCTTC
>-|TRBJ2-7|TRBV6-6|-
CASSYAARTHEQYF
TGTGCCAGCAGTTACGCAGCGCGAACCCACGAGCAGTACTTC
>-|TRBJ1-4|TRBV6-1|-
CATTRDFGEKLFF
TGTGCCACAACTCGGGACTTTGGGGAAAAACTGTTTTTT
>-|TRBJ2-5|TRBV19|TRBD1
CASRPGTGQETQYF
TGTGCCAGTCGTCCCGGGACAGGGCAAGAGACCCAGTACTTC